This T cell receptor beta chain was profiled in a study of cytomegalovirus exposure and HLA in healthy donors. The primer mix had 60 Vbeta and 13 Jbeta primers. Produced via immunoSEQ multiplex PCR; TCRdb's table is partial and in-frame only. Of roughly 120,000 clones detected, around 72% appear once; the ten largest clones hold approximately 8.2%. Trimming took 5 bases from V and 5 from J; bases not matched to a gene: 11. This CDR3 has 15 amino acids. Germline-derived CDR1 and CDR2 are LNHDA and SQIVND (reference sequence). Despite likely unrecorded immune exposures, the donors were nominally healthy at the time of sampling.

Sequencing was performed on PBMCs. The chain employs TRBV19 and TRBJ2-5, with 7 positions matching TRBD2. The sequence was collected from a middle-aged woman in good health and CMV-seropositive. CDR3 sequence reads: CASSGVVAGTETQYF. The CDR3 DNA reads TGTGCCAGTAGTGGGGTGGTAGCGGGTACGGAGACCCAGTACTTC.